A selection of T cell receptor beta chains follows, all from one sample in a study of cytomegalovirus exposure and HLA in healthy donors. Clones were sequenced by immunoSEQ multiplex PCR, and TCRdb holds only the in-frame ones, with some missing. This sample's table has around 50,000 clones. Material for sequencing was PBMCs. The receptors originated from a male donor in good health and CMV-seropositive. The CDR3 runs from the conserved cysteine through the conserved F or W. The D gene is left open where the match is weak. Part of the rows lack a size; the others show once, few, many or a class for expanded clones.

cdr3_nt: TGTGCCAGCTGGAGAACAGGGGAAACCCAGTACTTC
cdr3_aa: CASWRTGETQYF
j_call: TRBJ2-5
v_call: TRBV2
d_call: TRBD1
clone_size: .

cdr3_nt: TGTGCCAGCAGCGTAGGGGCTAGCGGGGGCCCGGAGACCCAGTACTTC
cdr3_aa: CASSVGASGGPETQYF
j_call: TRBJ2-5
v_call: TRBV9
d_call: TRBD2
clone_size: .

cdr3_nt: TGCGCCAGCAGTGAAAGGGACGGGGGGATGGATACGCAGTATTTT
cdr3_aa: CASSERDGGMDTQYF
j_call: TRBJ2-3
v_call: TRBV5-1
d_call: TRBD2
clone_size: .

cdr3_nt: TGTGCCAGCAGCTTTGCGACAGTAAATTCACCCCTCCACTTT
cdr3_aa: CASSFATVNSPLHF
j_call: TRBJ1-6
v_call: TRBV5-4
d_call: .
clone_size: .

cdr3_nt: TGCGCCAGCAGCTTGGGGGCAGGGTTCTCCTACAATGAGCAGTTCTTC
cdr3_aa: CASSLGAGFSYNEQFF
j_call: TRBJ2-1
v_call: TRBV5-1
d_call: .
clone_size: .

cdr3_nt: TGTGCCAGCTCTCCCAGAACCGGGGAGCTGTTTTTT
cdr3_aa: CASSPRTGELFF
j_call: TRBJ2-2
v_call: TRBV18
d_call: .
clone_size: .

cdr3_nt: TGTGCCAGCAGCTTGGCTTGGACTTCTGGCTACACCTTC
cdr3_aa: CASSLAWTSGYTF
j_call: TRBJ1-2
v_call: TRBV5-8
d_call: .
clone_size: .

cdr3_nt: TGTGCCAGCAGCTTAGATGTTCCGGGAAATGGCTACACCTTC
cdr3_aa: CASSLDVPGNGYTF
j_call: TRBJ1-2
v_call: TRBV7-2
d_call: .
clone_size: .

cdr3_nt: TGCGCCAGCAGCCTCGCCCCGAGCTACAGGGGAGTCTCTGGAAACACCATATATTTT
cdr3_aa: CASSLAPSYRGVSGNTIYF
j_call: TRBJ1-3
v_call: TRBV4-1
d_call: TRBD1
clone_size: .

cdr3_nt: TGTGCCAGCAGCAGCACCTTCACCGGGGGTATACCTAACAATGAGCAGTTCTTC
cdr3_aa: CASSSTFTGGIPNNEQFF
j_call: TRBJ2-1
v_call: TRBV7-9
d_call: .
clone_size: .

cdr3_nt: TGCGCCAGCAGCCCAGTGACAGAGAACACCGGGGAGCTGTTTTTT
cdr3_aa: CASSPVTENTGELFF
j_call: TRBJ2-2
v_call: TRBV5-1
d_call: .
clone_size: .

cdr3_nt: TGCGCCAGCAGCCAAGATAACAGTCCGTCCTACGAGCAGTACTTC
cdr3_aa: CASSQDNSPSYEQYF
j_call: TRBJ2-7
v_call: TRBV4-1
d_call: .
clone_size: .

cdr3_nt: TGCGCCAGCAGCCAAGATTTTCTCGGGGGAAGCAATCAGCCCCAGCATTTT
cdr3_aa: CASSQDFLGGSNQPQHF
j_call: TRBJ1-5
v_call: TRBV4-3
d_call: .
clone_size: .

cdr3_nt: TGTGCCATCAGTGAACAGCTCGAAAAACTGTTTTTT
cdr3_aa: CAISEQLEKLFF
j_call: TRBJ1-4
v_call: TRBV10-3
d_call: .
clone_size: .

cdr3_nt: TGTGCCAGCAGCCTAAACACAGGGGTCGGATCACCCCTCCACTTT
cdr3_aa: CASSLNTGVGSPLHF
j_call: TRBJ1-6
v_call: TRBV28
d_call: TRBD1
clone_size: .

cdr3_nt: TGTGCCAGCAGCTTAGGGGCTAGCGGGGGGGCGAACTTC
cdr3_aa: CASSLGASGGANF
j_call: TRBJ2-4
v_call: TRBV13
d_call: TRBD2
clone_size: .

cdr3_nt: TGTGCCAGCAGCTTGGCGAGGGCTGAGCAGTTCTTC
cdr3_aa: CASSLARAEQFF
j_call: TRBJ2-1
v_call: TRBV5-5
d_call: .
clone_size: .

cdr3_nt: TGTGCCAGCAGCGAGGACAGTCACTCCTACGAGCAGTACTTC
cdr3_aa: CASSEDSHSYEQYF
j_call: TRBJ2-7
v_call: TRBV7-2
d_call: .
clone_size: .

cdr3_nt: TGTGCCAGCAGCCCCGGAGGGAACACTGAAGCTTTCTTT
cdr3_aa: CASSPGGNTEAFF
j_call: TRBJ1-1
v_call: TRBV2
d_call: .
clone_size: medium-sized

cdr3_nt: TGTGCCAGCAGCCCTGGGACAGGCGGAGCCTACGAGCAGTACTTC
cdr3_aa: CASSPGTGGAYEQYF
j_call: TRBJ2-7
v_call: TRBV5-5
d_call: TRBD1
clone_size: .

cdr3_nt: TGTGCCAGCAGTTACGGGGCAGCCCGGGAAGCTTTCTTT
cdr3_aa: CASSYGAAREAFF
j_call: TRBJ1-1
v_call: TRBV6-5
d_call: .
clone_size: .

cdr3_nt: TGTGCCAGCAGCTCCGGGACAGGGACCTCCGAGCAGTACTTC
cdr3_aa: CASSSGTGTSEQYF
j_call: TRBJ2-7
v_call: TRBV7-6
d_call: TRBD1
clone_size: .